A selection of T cell receptor beta chains follows, all from one sample in a study of cytomegalovirus exposure and HLA in healthy donors. Libraries were prepared by immunoSEQ multiplex PCR; TCRdb keeps only in-frame clonotypes and omits some of them. The table shows under 200,000 clones, with about 80% occurring only once. The sequenced sample was PBMCs. These receptor sequences come from a man aged 35 to 55 in good health and CMV-seropositive. Both conserved end residues are part of each CDR3. The order of the fields is J gene, V gene, D gene, clone size, CDR3 protein, CDR3 DNA. D genes are given only for firm matches. Clone size is given for some rows only: seen once, a few or many times, or a class if the clone is expanded.

>TRBJ2-7|TRBV6-6|TRBD1|NA
CASSSRDRVIEQYF
TGTGCCAGCAGTTCTCGGGACAGGGTGATTGAGCAGTACTTC
>TRBJ2-5|TRBV27|NA|NA
CASGTPLQETQYF
TGTGCCAGTGGGACACCGCTCCAAGAGACCCAGTACTTC
>TRBJ2-4|TRBV18|NA|NA
CASSPAVALDIQYF
TGTGCCAGCTCACCAGCAGTAGCTTTAGACATTCAGTACTTC
>TRBJ2-1|TRBV2|TRBD2|NA
CASSVVLAGREQFF
TGTGCCAGCAGTGTAGTACTAGCGGGGAGGGAGCAGTTCTTC
>TRBJ2-1|TRBV9|TRBD1|NA
CASSVASGQGYNEQFF
TGTGCCAGCAGCGTAGCCTCGGGACAGGGATACAATGAGCAGTTCTTC
>TRBJ2-5|TRBV18|NA|NA
CASSPTGFQETQYF
TGTGCCAGCTCACCAACGGGATTCCAAGAGACCCAGTACTTC
>TRBJ2-3|TRBV10-3|TRBD2|NA
CAISELTSGESTQYF
TGTGCCATCAGTGAGCTTACTAGCGGGGAGAGTACGCAGTATTTT
>TRBJ2-1|TRBV6-5|TRBD2|few
CASSYSGGRAHNEQFF
TGTGCCAGCAGTTACTCTGGGGGGAGGGCCCACAATGAGCAGTTCTTC
>TRBJ2-7|TRBV19|NA|NA
CASSIDGGAYEQYF
TGTGCCAGTAGTATAGACGGCGGTGCCTACGAGCAGTACTTC
>TRBJ2-1|TRBV5-1|NA|NA
CASRLASGHEQFF
TGCGCCAGCAGGCTAGCGTCTGGTCATGAGCAGTTCTTC
>TRBJ2-7|TRBV5-1|NA|few
CASSLGQGGYYEQYF
TGCGCCAGCAGCTTGGGACAGGGAGGATACTACGAGCAGTACTTC
>TRBJ2-2|TRBV5-4|NA|NA
CASSFPGTNTGELFF
TGTGCCAGCAGCTTCCCGGGAACGAACACCGGGGAGCTGTTTTTT
>TRBJ1-5|TRBV19|NA|NA
CASSTAAQPQHF
TGTGCCAGTAGCACAGCGGCTCAGCCCCAGCATTTT
>TRBJ2-1|TRBV7-9|NA|NA
CASSFSAEQFF
TGTGCCAGCAGCTTTAGCGCTGAGCAGTTCTTC
>TRBJ2-5|TRBV6-1|TRBD1|NA
CASRTGTGEETQYF
TGTGCCAGCAGAACCGGGACAGGCGAAGAGACCCAGTACTTC
>TRBJ2-2|TRBV7-9|TRBD2|NA
CASSLAGGDRENTGELFF
TGTGCCAGCAGCCTAGCGGGAGGGGACAGGGAGAACACCGGGGAGCTGTTTTTT
>TRBJ2-1|TRBV2|NA|NA
CASSKGWQGTDNEQFF
TGTGCCAGCTCCAAAGGCTGGCAGGGGACCGACAATGAGCAGTTCTTC
>TRBJ2-7|TRBV30|TRBD2|NA
CASGSYEQYF
TGTGCCAGCGGGAGCTACGAGCAGTACTTC
>TRBJ2-3|TRBV7-9|TRBD1|NA
CASSPGDRITDTQYF
TGTGCCAGCAGCCCGGGGGACAGGATCACAGATACGCAGTATTTT
>TRBJ1-1|TRBV4-2|NA|NA
CASSLRTLNTEAFF
TGTGCCAGCAGCCTGCGAACTTTGAACACTGAAGCTTTCTTT
>TRBJ1-2|TRBV25-1|NA|NA
CASRIPGETGYTF
TGTGCCAGCAGAATTCCGGGGGAAACTGGCTACACCTTC
>TRBJ2-2|TRBV29-1|NA|NA
CSVRQTGVIDGELFF
TGCAGCGTTCGCCAGACGGGGGTTATTGACGGGGAGCTGTTTTTT
>TRBJ2-7|TRBV10-2|TRBD2|few
CASSREGLYEQYF
TGCGCCAGCAGTCGGGAGGGCCTTTACGAGCAGTACTTC
>TRBJ1-4|TRBV19|TRBD1|NA
CATPGQGDRINEKLFF
TGTGCCACTCCCGGGCAAGGGGACAGGATTAATGAAAAACTGTTTTTT
>TRBJ2-3|TRBV18|NA|NA
CASSPSSTDTQYF
TGTGCCAGCTCACCATCAAGCACAGATACGCAGTATTTT
>TRBJ1-6|TRBV10-3|NA|NA
CAISEIPNSPLHF
TGTGCCATCTCCGAGATACCGAATTCACCCCTCCACTTT
>TRBJ1-3|TRBV7-2|NA|NA
CASSSSSGNTIYF
TGTGCCAGCAGCTCGAGCTCTGGAAACACCATATATTTT
>TRBJ2-5|TRBV5-1|NA|NA
CASSFGDGETQYF
TGCGCCAGCAGCTTCGGGGATGGGGAGACCCAGTACTTC
>TRBJ1-5|TRBV19|NA|NA
CASSTTTGGMGQPQHF
TGTGCCAGTAGTACCACCACCGGGGGAATGGGACAGCCCCAGCATTTT
>TRBJ1-5|TRBV5-5|TRBD1|once
CASSSPLGTGGDQPQHF
TGTGCCAGCAGCTCCCCACTGGGGACAGGGGGGGATCAGCCCCAGCATTTT
>TRBJ1-2|TRBV7-2|TRBD1|NA
CASSFGQGGPYGYTF
TGTGCCAGCAGCTTCGGACAGGGGGGTCCCTATGGCTACACCTTC
>TRBJ2-5|TRBV5-1|NA|NA
CASSSGGNQETQYF
TGCGCCAGCAGCTCCGGGGGTAACCAAGAGACCCAGTACTTC
>TRBJ2-7|TRBV5-1|NA|NA
CASSPRSGTYEQYF
TGCGCCAGCAGCCCCAGAAGCGGAACCTACGAGCAGTACTTC
>TRBJ2-5|TRBV29-1|NA|NA
CSVESSGETQYF
TGCAGCGTTGAAAGCTCCGGGGAGACCCAGTACTTC
>TRBJ2-1|TRBV30|NA|once
CAWSVSQVGHEQFF
TGTGCCTGGAGTGTAAGTCAGGTCGGTCATGAGCAGTTCTTC
>TRBJ2-5|TRBV4-2|TRBD2|NA
CASSQGWGGETQYF
TGTGCCAGCAGCCAAGGGTGGGGGGGGGAGACCCAGTACTTC
>TRBJ2-2|TRBV6-5|TRBD2|NA
CASRGTSGTGELFF
TGTGCCAGCAGGGGGACTAGCGGGACCGGGGAGCTGTTTTTT
>TRBJ2-7|TRBV2|TRBD2|NA
CATRGLAGDYEQYF
TGTGCCACTCGAGGACTAGCGGGGGACTACGAGCAGTACTTC
>TRBJ1-2|TRBV2|TRBD1|NA
CASSAGQNYGYTF
TGTGCCAGCAGTGCGGGACAGAACTATGGCTACACCTTC
>TRBJ2-3|TRBV5-1|TRBD2|NA
CASSPPLAGGGTDTQYF
TGCGCCAGCAGCCCCCCATTAGCGGGGGGGGGAACAGATACGCAGTATTTT
>TRBJ2-1|TRBV7-2|NA|once
CASSLTAGNRNEQFF
TGTGCCAGCAGCTTAACAGCGGGCAACCGCAATGAGCAGTTCTTC
>TRBJ2-7|TRBV6-5|TRBD2|NA
CASSYGLAGDYEQYF
TGTGCCAGCAGTTATGGACTAGCGGGAGACTACGAGCAGTACTTC
>TRBJ2-3|TRBV2|TRBD2|NA
CASSPTSDTQYF
TGTGCCAGCAGCCCGACTAGCGATACGCAGTATTTT
>TRBJ2-2|TRBV7-7|TRBD2|NA
CASSLSFVAGGPEFDTGELFF
TGTGCCAGCAGCTTAAGTTTCGTAGCGGGAGGGCCTGAGTTTGACACCGGGGAGCTGTTTTTT
>TRBJ2-3|TRBV28|TRBD1|few
CASSSDREYKDTQYF
TGTGCCAGCAGCTCTGACAGGGAGTATAAAGATACGCAGTATTTT
>TRBJ1-5|TRBV20-1|NA|NA
CSATGNQPQHF
TGCAGTGCCACAGGGAATCAGCCCCAGCATTTT
>TRBJ2-1|TRBV7-2|TRBD2|few
CASSRKGTSGRALGSGQFF
TGTGCCAGCAGCAGAAAGGGGACTAGCGGGAGGGCGTTAGGGTCCGGGCAGTTCTTC
>TRBJ2-3|TRBV5-1|TRBD2|once
CASGAGVTELRTDTQYF
TGCGCCAGCGGCGCGGGGGTTACCGAACTTCGCACAGATACGCAGTATTTT
>TRBJ1-5|TRBV6-1|NA|NA
CASQRWEDQPQHF
TGTGCCAGCCAGCGGTGGGAGGATCAGCCCCAGCATTTT
>TRBJ2-2|TRBV19|NA|NA
CATRVPGGGGELFF
TGTGCCACCCGGGTCCCCGGGGGAGGCGGGGAGCTGTTTTTT
>TRBJ2-2|TRBV7-6|NA|NA
CASTSQGPNTGELFF
TGTGCCAGCACTAGCCAGGGGCCGAACACCGGGGAGCTGTTTTTT
>TRBJ1-6|TRBV2|TRBD1|NA
CASSLTGESGSPLHF
TGTGCCAGCAGTCTTACAGGGGAATCAGGTTCACCCCTCCACTTT
>TRBJ1-2|TRBV5-1|TRBD1|NA
CASSATGGSGGYTF
TGCGCCAGCAGCGCCACAGGGGGCTCTGGAGGCTACACCTTC
>TRBJ2-2|TRBV9|TRBD1|NA
CASSVAVGGLSGELFF
TGTGCCAGCAGCGTAGCAGTAGGGGGCTTATCCGGGGAGCTGTTTTTT
>TRBJ1-6|TRBV15|NA|NA
CATKNGQGGSPLHF
TGTGCCACCAAGAATGGGCAGGGCGGTTCACCCCTCCACTTT
>TRBJ2-1|TRBV19|TRBD1|NA
CASSTGQGKAYNEQFF
TGTGCCAGTAGTACCGGACAGGGAAAGGCCTACAATGAGCAGTTCTTC
>TRBJ2-7|TRBV10-3|NA|NA
CAISIQGSAYEQYF
TGTGCCATCAGCATACAGGGTTCCGCCTACGAGCAGTACTTC
>TRBJ2-7|TRBV29-1|TRBD2|NA
CSVDRLAGYSYEQYF
TGCAGCGTGGACCGACTAGCGGGATACTCCTACGAGCAGTACTTC